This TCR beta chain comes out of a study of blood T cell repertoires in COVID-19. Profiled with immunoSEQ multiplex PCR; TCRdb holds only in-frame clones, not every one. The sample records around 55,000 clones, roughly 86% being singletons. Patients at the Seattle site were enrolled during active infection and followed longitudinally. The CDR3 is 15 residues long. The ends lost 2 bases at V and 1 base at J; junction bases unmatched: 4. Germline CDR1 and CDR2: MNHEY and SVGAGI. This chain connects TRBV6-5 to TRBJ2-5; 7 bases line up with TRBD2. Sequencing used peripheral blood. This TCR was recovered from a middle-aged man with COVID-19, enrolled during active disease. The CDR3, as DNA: TGTGCCAGCAGTTACACGCGGGGGTCCCAAGAGACCCAGTACTTC. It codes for CASSYTRGSQETQYF.